This T cell receptor beta chain was captured by sequencing in a study of siplizumab effects on memory and regulatory T cells. V lost 6 bases, J lost 2 bases, and 11 bases lay in between. CDR1 is SGHTA, CDR2 FQGNSA, per germline. This CDR3 contains 14 residues. Comment on this clone: Its antigen is not known.

The study assayed around 9.2 x 10^4 TCR templates per sample. The repertoire was sequenced with immunoSEQ multiplex PCR; TCRdb's copy has only in-frame clones and lacks some. This table holds some 97,000 clones, 94% found once. Findings of the study overall: There was no confirmation of the suppressive function of proliferating Tregs from siplizumab cultures.

The J gene is TRBJ1-3, the V gene TRBV7-2, with unresolved D. The specimen was Tregs sorted from blood. This receptor was identified in a human donor in good health. This CDR3 is CASRLNRAGNTIYF. Written as DNA, the CDR3 is TGTGCCAGCAGGCTAAACAGAGCTGGAAACACCATATATTTT.